This T cell receptor beta chain is drawn from a study of T cell responses to AZD1222 COVID-19 vaccine. Study-level points and caveats: Nearly half of the spike-specific TCRs reportedly recognize variant regions that carry no mutations. Just a handful of people given AZD1222 tested seropositive at baseline. Donors, mostly white British, included more females; clonal diversity was possibly underestimated. Repertoires were collected only later (after the peak T cell response had occurred).

Regarding this clone: Antigen unknown. Other DNA sequences of this sample code for an identical CDR3.

The repertoire was sequenced with immunoSEQ multiplex PCR; TCRdb's copy has only in-frame clones and lacks some. The sample holds about 86,000 clones, approximately 82% seen once. Trimming shortened V by 0 bases and J by 7 bases, and 4 bases separated the two germline ends. The CDR3 consists of 12 residues. CDR1 is SGHRS, CDR2 YFSETQ, per germline. Sequenced here: peripheral blood, sampled on day 0 of AZD1222 vaccination. The receptor comes from an adult in good health. V is TRBV5-1 and J is TRBJ1-4; D is unclear. In DNA, the CDR3 is TGCGCCAGCAGCTTGGACGGTGAAAAACTGTTTTTT. Encoded protein: CASSLDGEKLFF.